Below, one T cell receptor beta chain is given with its context. These data belong to a study of T cell changes during pregnancy in multiple sclerosis. The CDR3 runs to 20 residues. Germline V gene lookup returns CDR1 SGHRS and CDR2 YFSETQ. Trimming cost V 4 bases and J 7 bases; bases outside gene matches: 21. The protocol was immunoSEQ multiplex PCR, while the TCRdb copy is restricted to in-frame clones and leaves out a portion. The sample has around 100,000 clones, more than 85% seen once. The rearrangement uses TRBV5-1 and TRBJ2-2; the match to TRBD2 covers 11 bases. The sequence derives from a female donor with multiple sclerosis, enrolled in a pregnancy study. The specimen comprised peripheral blood, sampled in the third trimester of pregnancy. The CDR3 loop is CASSHLTSGGPSPGNGELFF. The DNA for the CDR3 is TGCGCCAGCAGCCACTTAACTAGCGGGGGACCCTCCCCGGGAAACGGGGAGCTGTTTTTT.